The 13 T cell receptor beta chains below come from one sample, sequenced in a study of cytomegalovirus exposure and HLA in healthy donors. Researchers ran the PCR with 60 Vbeta and 13 Jbeta primers. The repertoire was sequenced with immunoSEQ multiplex PCR; TCRdb's copy has only in-frame clones and lacks some. The table lists over 150,000 clones, around four fifths of them singletons. Sequencing input: PBMCs. The receptors shown here come from a woman aged 30 to 39 in good health and CMV-seropositive.

This chain uses TRBV7-2 with TRBJ2-3, with TRBD2 matching over 14 bases. J lost 4 bases, V lost 6 bases, and 12 bases had no gene match. Germline values: CDR1 SGHTA, CDR2 FQGNSA. The CDR3 runs to 18 residues. CDR3 sequence reads: CASRPTSGRAVGPDTQYF. Written as DNA, the CDR3 is TGTGCCAGCAGACCGACTAGCGGGAGGGCCGTTGGGCCAGATACGCAGTATTTT.

The rearrangement joins TRBV6-1 to TRBJ2-2; tentative D call: TRBD2 (7 bases). The CDR3 totals 13 residues. Germline lookup yields CDR1 MNHNS and CDR2 SASEGT. V dropped 9 bases and J dropped 6 bases, with 14 bases sitting between them. CDR3 bases: TGTGCCAGAGGGGGGGGAGGGCCCGGGGAGCTGTTTTTT. Translated: CARGGGGPGELFF.

The chain's CDR3 is CASSTGQDYNEQFF. CDR3 in DNA: TGTGCCAGCAGCACCGGACAGGATTACAATGAGCAGTTCTTC. V gene TRBV9 combines with J gene TRBJ2-1; 7 positions match TRBD1. The CDR3 extends over 14 amino acids. V lost 4 bases, J lost 4 bases, and 5 bases stayed unmatched. Germline V lookup: CDR1 SGDLS, CDR2 YYNGEE.

The chain joins TRBV30 to TRBJ1-2; D is unclear. V lost 2 bases and J 2 bases, leaving 18 bases between the germline ends. The length of the CDR3 is 16 residues. CDR1 GTSNPN and CDR2 SVGIG come from the germline V gene (reference sequence). CDR3 nucleotide sequence: TGTGCCTGGAGTTCCGGCGGGGTGCTCAGGAACTATGGCTACACCTTC. It is translated as CAWSSGGVLRNYGYTF.

The chain recombines TRBV6-1 with TRBJ2-7; TRBD2 agrees at 8 bases. Germline loops: CDR1 MNHNS, CDR2 SASEGT. CDR3 length: 13 residues. J gave up 2 bases and V 3 bases, and 0 bases lay outside the gene matches. This CDR3 is CASSETSAYEQYF. The CDR3, as DNA: TGTGCCAGCAGTGAGACTAGCGCCTACGAGCAGTACTTC.

The chain couples TRBV4-3 to TRBJ2-7, with D unresolved. Per germline, CDR1 LGHNA and CDR2 YSLEER. With 0 bases removed from V and 9 bases from J, the gap between germline ends came to 18 bases. This CDR3 is 15 amino acids long. The CDR3 coding sequence is TGCGCCAGCAGCCAAGACATCGCGATCCTACGAGGGCAGTACTTC. Residues: CASSQDIAILRGQYF.

The CDR3 DNA is TGCGCCAGCAGCCAAGACGGACGGACAGGGGGCCGAGAGACCCAGTACTTC. Translation gives CASSQDGRTGGRETQYF. The V and J genes are TRBV4-3 and TRBJ2-5; 11 nucleotides match TRBD1. V shed 0 bases and J 4 bases; nucleotides not matched to a gene: 7. The CDR3 is made up of 17 amino acids. CDR1 is LGHNA, CDR2 YSLEER, per germline.

The rearrangement links TRBV5-6 to TRBJ2-3, with 7 bases identical to TRBD2. The CDR3 extends over 16 amino acids. Trimming took 6 bases from V and 5 from J; bases not matched to a gene: 15. Germline V CDR1 and CDR2: SGHDT, YYEEEE. The DNA of the CDR3 is TGTGCCAGCATCCGGGGGTGGGAGGGCCTCGTAGATACGCAGTATTTT. It is translated as CASIRGWEGLVDTQYF.

The genes are TRBV5-1 and TRBJ1-1, with 7 positions matching TRBD1. The CDR3 is 14 residues long. Losses at the gene ends were 6 bases for V and 3 bases for J; bases not matched to a gene: 8. Germline lookup yields CDR1 SGHRS and CDR2 YFSETQ. CDR3 region: CASIANRGDTEAFF. CDR3 in DNA: TGCGCCAGCATCGCCAACAGGGGCGACACTGAAGCTTTCTTT.

The V and J genes are TRBV27 and TRBJ2-7, with 7 bases that match TRBD2. Trimming took 6 bases from V and 0 from J; bases not matched to a gene: 5. The V gene's germline CDR1 is MNHEY and CDR2 SMNVEV (reference sequence). The CDR3 contains 14 residues. The CDR3 loop is CASRQSGNSYEQYF. The DNA of the CDR3 is TGTGCCAGCAGACAAAGCGGGAACTCCTACGAGCAGTACTTC.

This chain links TRBV27 with TRBJ2-1; tentative D call: TRBD2 (5 bases). The CDR3 spans 13 residues. V dropped 5 bases and J dropped 6 bases, with 11 bases sitting between them. Germline V CDR1 and CDR2: MNHEY, SMNVEV (reference sequence). The CDR3 is CASSPRTLNEQFF. DNA of the CDR3: TGTGCCAGCAGTCCCCGGACTCTCAATGAGCAGTTCTTC.

V is TRBV13 and J is TRBJ2-5; 13 nucleotides match TRBD2. This CDR3 is built from 17 residues. Trimming cost V 5 bases and J 5 bases; bases outside gene matches: 11. Germline V gene lookup returns CDR1 PRHDT and CDR2 FYEKMQ (reference sequence). The CDR3 is CASSPRTSGRSWETQYF. CDR3 nucleotides: TGTGCCAGCAGCCCCAGGACTAGCGGGAGAAGTTGGGAGACCCAGTACTTC.

The chain employs TRBV11-2 and TRBJ2-2; TRBD1 aligns across 11 bases. With V trimmed by 4 bases and J by 7 bases, 5 bases remained unmatched. The CDR3 covers 15 residues. Germline loops: CDR1 SGHAT, CDR2 FQNNGV. The CDR3, as DNA: TGTGCCAGCAGCTGGGGGGACAGGGGGATCGGGGAGCTGTTTTTT. Encoded protein: CASSWGDRGIGELFF.